This passage covers 10 T cell receptor beta chains from one sample sequenced in a study of long-term antiretroviral therapy in people with HIV. Sequencing used immunoSEQ v3.0 at survey level. Repertoires were generated with immunoSEQ multiplex PCR, while TCRdb's copy carries only in-frame clones and drops some. The sample holds about 20,000 clones; roughly 84% are singletons and the top ten take around a tenth. The starting material was unsorted PBMCs, obtained 2.4 years after starting antiretroviral therapy. The receptors derive from a man aged 35-49 years with HIV.

This clone is a singleton in its sample. The chain uses TRBV9 and TRBJ2-2; D is ambiguous. V shed 0 bases and J shed 1 base, with 7 bases lying between them. Germline CDR1 SGDLS, CDR2 YYNGEE. The CDR3 covers 15 residues. CDR3 in amino acids: CASSVEQVNTGELFF. Written as DNA, the CDR3 is TGTGCCAGCAGCGTAGAGCAGGTGAACACCGGGGAGCTGTTTTTT.

The chain has TRBV18 and TRBJ2-3; tentative D call: TRBD2 (6 bases). The CDR3 loop spans 15 amino acids. The germline gives CDR1 KGHSH, CDR2 LQKENI. Trimming cost V 2 bases and J 1 base, with 10 bases left between them. The CDR3 sequence is CASSPGGTRTDTQYF. The CDR3 nucleotides are TGTGCCAGCTCACCAGGGGGGACCCGCACAGATACGCAGTATTTT.

The V and J genes are TRBV5-1 and TRBJ2-7; D gene unclear. This CDR3 spans 10 amino acids. Trimming cost V 2 bases and J 4 bases, with 1 base left between them. Germline assignment: CDR1 SGHRS and CDR2 YFSETQ. Here the CDR3 reads CASSLYEQYF. In DNA, the CDR3 is TGCGCCAGCAGCTTATACGAGCAGTACTTC. Filled out from reference TRBV5-1 and TRBJ2-7, the complete variable domain reads KAGVTQTPRYLIKTRGQQVTLSCSPISGHRSVSWYQQTPGQGLQFLFEYFSETQRNKGNFPGRFSGRQFSNSRSEMNVSTLELGDSALYLCASSLYEQYFGPGTRLTVT.

The chain employs TRBV6-6 and TRBJ2-7; TRBD2 aligns across 13 bases. Germline CDR1 MNHNY, CDR2 SVGAGI (reference sequence). V gave up 5 bases and J gave up 7 bases; unmatched junction bases: 11. This CDR3 has 16 residues. Here the CDR3 reads CASSQRLAGGPGEQYF. The CDR3 DNA sequence: TGTGCCAGCAGTCAAAGACTAGCGGGGGGTCCAGGGGAGCAGTACTTC.

The chain links TRBV27 to TRBJ2-6, with D hard to call. The germline V gene encodes CDR1 MNHEY and CDR2 SMNVEV (reference sequence). This CDR3 is 15 amino acids long. V was shortened by 3 bases and J by 4 bases, with 10 bases between the two germline ends. In DNA form, the CDR3 reads TGTGCCAGCAGTTTGGAGCTGTCGGGGGCCAACGTCCTGACTTTC. This translates into CASSLELSGANVLTF.

This clone occurred once. J is TRBJ1-5 and V is TRBV5-1; TRBD1 agrees at 10 bases. Per germline, CDR1 SGHRS and CDR2 YFSETQ. The ends lost 3 bases at V and 5 bases at J; junction bases unmatched: 5. This CDR3 comprises 15 residues. DNA for the CDR3: TGCGCCAGCAGCTGGGGCGGGACAGGGGATCAGCCCCAGCATTTT. Translation gives CASSWGGTGDQPQHF.

Regarding this clone: This same CDR3 is encoded by further DNA sequences in the sample. V gene TRBV27 combines with J gene TRBJ2-1, with D possibly matching TRBD2 (5 bases). CDR3 length: 16 amino acids. Germline V gene data show CDR1 as MNHEY and CDR2 as SMNVEV (reference sequence). Trimming took 5 bases from V and 0 from J, leaving 14 bases between them. The chain's CDR3 is CASSPPGSRSYNEQFF. The CDR3 DNA reads TGTGCCAGCAGTCCCCCGGGATCCCGCTCCTACAATGAGCAGTTCTTC.

The chain combines TRBV18 with TRBJ1-4; D not certain. V was pared by 3 bases and J by 7 bases, with 15 bases between. This CDR3 region has 15 residues. Per the germline V gene, CDR1 is KGHSH and CDR2 is LQKENI. CDR3 sequence: CASSPASSQLEKLFF. CDR3 sequence (DNA): TGTGCCAGCTCACCTGCAAGTAGTCAACTTGAAAAACTGTTTTTT.

This chain's CDR3 is CASGSGRDNEQFF. The CDR3 bases are TGTGCCAGCGGGAGCGGGAGGGACAATGAGCAGTTCTTC. The V gene is TRBV9, the J gene TRBJ2-1; 10 nucleotides line up with TRBD2. The CDR3 extends over 13 amino acids. Trimming at V came to 7 bases and at J to 5 bases, leaving 3 bases not matched to a gene. Per the germline V gene, CDR1 is SGDLS and CDR2 is YYNGEE.

CDR3 region: CASSDRVLVRDYGYTF. The DNA for the CDR3 is TGTGCCAGCTCGGACAGGGTGTTAGTAAGGGACTATGGCTACACCTTC. The rearrangement uses TRBV6-6 and TRBJ1-2, with 8 bases identical to TRBD1. Germline V gives CDR1 MNHNY, CDR2 SVGAGI (reference sequence). Unmatched junction bases numbered 14, after V lost 8 bases and J lost 3 bases. The CDR3 contains 16 residues.